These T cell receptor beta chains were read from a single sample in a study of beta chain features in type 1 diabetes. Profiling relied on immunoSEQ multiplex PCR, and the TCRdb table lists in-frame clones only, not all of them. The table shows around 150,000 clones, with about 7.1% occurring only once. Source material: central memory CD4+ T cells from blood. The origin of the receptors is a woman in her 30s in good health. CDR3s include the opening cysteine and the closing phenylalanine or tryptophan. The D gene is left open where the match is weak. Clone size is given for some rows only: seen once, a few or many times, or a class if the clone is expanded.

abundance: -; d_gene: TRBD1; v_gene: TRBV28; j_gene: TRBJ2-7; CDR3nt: TGTGCCAGCAGAGATTACAGGGGGGCAGCCTACGAGCAGTACTTC; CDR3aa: CASRDYRGAAYEQYF
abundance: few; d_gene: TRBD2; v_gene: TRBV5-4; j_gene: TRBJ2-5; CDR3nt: TGTGCCAGCAGCTTAGGAACTAGCGGGGGGAAAAAAGAGACCCAGTACTTC; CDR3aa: CASSLGTSGGKKETQYF
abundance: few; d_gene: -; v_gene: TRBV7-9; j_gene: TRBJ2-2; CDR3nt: TGTGCCAGCAGCTTAGAAACGGGTGCCTCCAACACCGGGGAGCTGTTTTTT; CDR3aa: CASSLETGASNTGELFF
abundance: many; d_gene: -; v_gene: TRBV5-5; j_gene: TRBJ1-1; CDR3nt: TGTGCCAGCAGCTGGATTCCGGGAGAGAACACTGAAGCTTTCTTT; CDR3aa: CASSWIPGENTEAFF
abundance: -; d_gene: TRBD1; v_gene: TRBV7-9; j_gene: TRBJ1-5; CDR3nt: TGTGCCAGCAGCCTGGACAGGGACTATTGGCCCCAGCATTTT; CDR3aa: CASSLDRDYWPQHF
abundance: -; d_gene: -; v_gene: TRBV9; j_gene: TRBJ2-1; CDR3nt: TGTGCCAGCAGCGTAGGTTGGCAGGGGCGTTCGACTTCCTACAATGAGCAGTTCTTC; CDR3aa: CASSVGWQGRSTSYNEQFF
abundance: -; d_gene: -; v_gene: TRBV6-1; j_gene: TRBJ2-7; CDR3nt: TGTGCCAGCAGTGCGGGTAGCTCCTACGAGCAGTACTTC; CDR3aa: CASSAGSSYEQYF
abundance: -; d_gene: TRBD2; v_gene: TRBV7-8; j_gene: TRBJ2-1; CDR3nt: TGTGCCAGCAGCCCCCGACGAGGGAGGGCGGAGCAGTTCTTC; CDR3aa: CASSPRRGRAEQFF
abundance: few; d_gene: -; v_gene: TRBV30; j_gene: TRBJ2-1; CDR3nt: TGTGCCTGGAACAGGGAATTCTACAATGAGCAGTTCTTC; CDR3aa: CAWNREFYNEQFF
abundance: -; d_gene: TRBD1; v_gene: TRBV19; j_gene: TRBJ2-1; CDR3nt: TGTGCCAGTAGTATAGGGGGACAGGGAGGAGGTGAGCAGTTCTTC; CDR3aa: CASSIGGQGGGEQFF
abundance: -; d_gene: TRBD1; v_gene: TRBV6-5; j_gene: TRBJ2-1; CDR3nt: TGTGCCAGCAGTTCCGCCGGGACAGGGTCCTACAATGAGCAGTTCTTC; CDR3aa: CASSSAGTGSYNEQFF
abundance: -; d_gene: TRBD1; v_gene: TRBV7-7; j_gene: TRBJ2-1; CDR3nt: TGTGCTAGCAGCCTCGGACAGGACAATGAGCAGTTCTTC; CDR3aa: CASSLGQDNEQFF
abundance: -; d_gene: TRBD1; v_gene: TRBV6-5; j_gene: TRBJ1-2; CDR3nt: TGTGCCAGCTCAATCAAACAGGGGGCCAAGAGCTACACCTTC; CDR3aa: CASSIKQGAKSYTF
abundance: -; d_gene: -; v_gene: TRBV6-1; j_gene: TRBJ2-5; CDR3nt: TGTGCCAGCAGTGAAGTGCTCGCACCCGGGGAGACCCAGTACTTC; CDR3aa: CASSEVLAPGETQYF
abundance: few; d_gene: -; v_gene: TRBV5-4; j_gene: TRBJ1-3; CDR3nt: TGTGCCAGCAGCCAAGATCAGGGTGGCGGAAACACCATATATTTT; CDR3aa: CASSQDQGGGNTIYF
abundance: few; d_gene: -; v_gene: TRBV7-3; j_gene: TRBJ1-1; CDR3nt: TGTGCCAGCAGCTCCTCGGGACTGAAGAACACTGAAGCTTTCTTT; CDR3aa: CASSSSGLKNTEAFF
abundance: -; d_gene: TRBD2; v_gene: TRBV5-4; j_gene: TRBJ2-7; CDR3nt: TGTGCCAGCAGCCCCGGGACTAGCGTGTCCTACGAGCAGTACTTC; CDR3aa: CASSPGTSVSYEQYF
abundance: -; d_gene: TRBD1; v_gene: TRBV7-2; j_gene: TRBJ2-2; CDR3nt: TGTGCCAGCAGCGACAGGGGGCGCGGCACCGGGGAGCTGTTTTTT; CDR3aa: CASSDRGRGTGELFF
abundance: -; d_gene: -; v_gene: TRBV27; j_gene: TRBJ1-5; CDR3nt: TGTGCCAGCAGTTTAAGACAAGCTCTCAATCAGCCCCAGCATTTT; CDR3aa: CASSLRQALNQPQHF
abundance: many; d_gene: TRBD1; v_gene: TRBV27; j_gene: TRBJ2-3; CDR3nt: TGTGCCAGCAGTTTGAACCAGGGGGAGGATACGCAGTATTTT; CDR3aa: CASSLNQGEDTQYF
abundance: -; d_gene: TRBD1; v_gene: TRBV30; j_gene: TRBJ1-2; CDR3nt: TGTGCCTGGAGTCGTCACAGGGGGACGAACTATGGCTACACCTTC; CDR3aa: CAWSRHRGTNYGYTF
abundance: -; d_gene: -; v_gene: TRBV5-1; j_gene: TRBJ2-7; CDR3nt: TGCGCCAGCAGCCCGAGCGGTTCCAGTGTCTCCTACGAGCAGTACTTC; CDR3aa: CASSPSGSSVSYEQYF
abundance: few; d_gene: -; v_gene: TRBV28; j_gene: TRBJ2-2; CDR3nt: TGTGCCAGCAAAACAGGGATGGACACCGGGGAGCTGTTTTTT; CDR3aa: CASKTGMDTGELFF
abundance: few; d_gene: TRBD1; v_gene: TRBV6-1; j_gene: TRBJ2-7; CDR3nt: TGTGCCAGCAGCCTGGACAGGACGCGGGAGCAGTACTTC; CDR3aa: CASSLDRTREQYF
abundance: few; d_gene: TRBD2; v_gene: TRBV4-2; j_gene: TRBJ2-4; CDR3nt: TGTGCCAGCAGCTCTAGCGGGAGCGGGGACAAAAACATTCAGTACTTC; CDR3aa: CASSSSGSGDKNIQYF
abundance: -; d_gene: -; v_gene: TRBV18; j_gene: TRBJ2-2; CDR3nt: TGTGCCAGCTCACCACCGCAGGGGCTTGGCACCGGGGAGCTGTTTTTT; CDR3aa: CASSPPQGLGTGELFF
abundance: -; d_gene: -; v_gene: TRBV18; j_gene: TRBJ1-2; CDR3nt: TGTGCCAGCTCACCCGGGTTCTATGGCTACACCTTC; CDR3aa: CASSPGFYGYTF
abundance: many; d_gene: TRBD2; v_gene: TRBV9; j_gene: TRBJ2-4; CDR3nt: TGTGCCAGCAGCCCAGGACTAGCGGGAATGGGTGCCAAAAACATTCAGTACTTC; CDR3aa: CASSPGLAGMGAKNIQYF
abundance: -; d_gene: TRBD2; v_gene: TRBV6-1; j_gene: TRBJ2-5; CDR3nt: TGTGCCAGCAGTCTAACTAGCGAAGAGACCCAGTACTTC; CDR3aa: CASSLTSEETQYF
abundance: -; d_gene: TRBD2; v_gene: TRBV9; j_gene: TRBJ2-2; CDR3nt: TGTGCCAGCAGCGGGGGCGGGGGGCTTTACACCGGGGAGCTGTTTTTT; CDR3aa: CASSGGGGLYTGELFF
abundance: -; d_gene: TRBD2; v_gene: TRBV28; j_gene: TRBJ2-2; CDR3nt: TGTGCCAGCAGTCCCACGGGACTAGAAGATTCAGGGGAGCTGTTTTTT; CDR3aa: CASSPTGLEDSGELFF
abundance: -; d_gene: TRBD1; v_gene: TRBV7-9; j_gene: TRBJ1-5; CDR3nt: TGTGCCAGCAGCCTGGGGACAGGGGCGTTCTCTAATCAGCCCCAGCATTTT; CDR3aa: CASSLGTGAFSNQPQHF
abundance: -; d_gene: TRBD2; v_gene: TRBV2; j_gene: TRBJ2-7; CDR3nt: TGTGCCAGCAGCCAGACTAGCGGGAGTAAGCAGTACTTC; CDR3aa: CASSQTSGSKQYF
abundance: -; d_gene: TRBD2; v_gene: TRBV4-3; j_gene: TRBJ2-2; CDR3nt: TGCGCCAGCAGCCAAGATTTCGGGGGGATCGGGGAGCTGTTTTTT; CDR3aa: CASSQDFGGIGELFF
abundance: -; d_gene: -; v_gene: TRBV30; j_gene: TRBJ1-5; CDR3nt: TGTGCCTGGAGTTATCGGGGTGGGAATCAGCCCCAGCATTTT; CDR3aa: CAWSYRGGNQPQHF
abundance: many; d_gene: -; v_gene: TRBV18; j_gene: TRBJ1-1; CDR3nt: TGTGCCAGCTCACCACCAGCGGGCACTGAAGCTTTCTTT; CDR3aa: CASSPPAGTEAFF
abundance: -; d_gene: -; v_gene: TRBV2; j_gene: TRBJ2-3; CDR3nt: TGTGCCAGCGAGAGGGGCGGAGGGACAGATACGCAGTATTTT; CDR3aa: CASERGGGTDTQYF
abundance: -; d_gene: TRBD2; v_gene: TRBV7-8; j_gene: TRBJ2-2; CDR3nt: TGTGCCAGCAGCTTAGCGGGAGGGCCCACCGGGGAGCTGTTTTTT; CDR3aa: CASSLAGGPTGELFF
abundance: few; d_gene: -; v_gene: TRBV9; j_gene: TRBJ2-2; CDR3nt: TGTGCCAGCAGCGTTCAGGCCGGGGGGAACACCGGGGAGCTGTTTTTT; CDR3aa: CASSVQAGGNTGELFF
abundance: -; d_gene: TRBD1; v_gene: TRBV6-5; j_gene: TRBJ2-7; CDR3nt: TGTGCCAGCAGTGGGACAGGGGGCTACGAGCAGTACTTC; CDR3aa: CASSGTGGYEQYF
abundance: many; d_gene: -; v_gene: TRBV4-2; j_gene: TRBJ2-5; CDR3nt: TGTGCCAGCAGCCAAGCGGGAGCAGGGGGGCCAGAGACCCAGTACTTC; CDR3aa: CASSQAGAGGPETQYF
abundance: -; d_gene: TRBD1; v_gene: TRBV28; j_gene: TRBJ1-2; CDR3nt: TGTGCCAGCAGGCGAGGGGGCGACCGTGGCTACACCTTC; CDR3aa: CASRRGGDRGYTF
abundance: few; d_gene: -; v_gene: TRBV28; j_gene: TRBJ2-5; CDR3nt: TGTGCCAGCAGCGCGTTAGAGACCCAGTACTTC; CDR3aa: CASSALETQYF
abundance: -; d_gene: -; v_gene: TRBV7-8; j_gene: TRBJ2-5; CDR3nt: TGTGCCAGCAGCTTAGGAGTCTCCCAAGAGACCCAGTACTTC; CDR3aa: CASSLGVSQETQYF
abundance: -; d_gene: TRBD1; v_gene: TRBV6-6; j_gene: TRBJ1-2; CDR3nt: TGTGCCAGCAGTTACCCGGGACAGGGAGATGGCTACACCTTC; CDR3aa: CASSYPGQGDGYTF
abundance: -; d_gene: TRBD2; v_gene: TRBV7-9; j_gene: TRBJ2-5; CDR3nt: TGTGCCAGCAGCTTAGGAACCATAGCGGGAGAGGGAGAAGAGACCCAGTACTTC; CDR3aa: CASSLGTIAGEGEETQYF
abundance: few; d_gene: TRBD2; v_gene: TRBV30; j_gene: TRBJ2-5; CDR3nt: TGTGCCTGGTCCGGGACTAGCTTTGGGACCCAGTACTTC; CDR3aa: CAWSGTSFGTQYF
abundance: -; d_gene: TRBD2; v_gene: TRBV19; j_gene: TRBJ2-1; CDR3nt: TGTGCCAGTGAGCCTAGCGGATACAATGAGCAGTTCTTC; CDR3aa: CASEPSGYNEQFF
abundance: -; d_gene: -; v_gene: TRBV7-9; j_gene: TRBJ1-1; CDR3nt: TGTGCCAGCAGCTCGGGAGTCCTGAACACTGAAGCTTTCTTT; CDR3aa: CASSSGVLNTEAFF
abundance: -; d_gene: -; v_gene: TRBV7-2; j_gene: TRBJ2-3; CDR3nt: TGTGCCAGCAGCCCGCGGGCGGCAGATACGCAGTATTTT; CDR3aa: CASSPRAADTQYF
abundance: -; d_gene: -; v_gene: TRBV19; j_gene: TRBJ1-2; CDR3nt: TGTGCCAGTACCGACAGGACGGGGGGCTACACCTTC; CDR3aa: CASTDRTGGYTF
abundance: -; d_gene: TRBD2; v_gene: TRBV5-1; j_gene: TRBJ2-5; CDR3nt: TGCGCCAGCAGCTTGGGCTGGACTAGCGGTGACGTAGGAGAGACCCAGTACTTC; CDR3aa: CASSLGWTSGDVGETQYF
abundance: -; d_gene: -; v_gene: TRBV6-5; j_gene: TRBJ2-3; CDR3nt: TGTGCCAGCAGTTACTCGGGCTTCACAGATACGCAGTATTTT; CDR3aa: CASSYSGFTDTQYF
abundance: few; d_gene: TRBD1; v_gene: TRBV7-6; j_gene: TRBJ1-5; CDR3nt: TGTGCCAGCAGCTTAGGACAGGGGTATCAGCCCCAGCATTTT; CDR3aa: CASSLGQGYQPQHF